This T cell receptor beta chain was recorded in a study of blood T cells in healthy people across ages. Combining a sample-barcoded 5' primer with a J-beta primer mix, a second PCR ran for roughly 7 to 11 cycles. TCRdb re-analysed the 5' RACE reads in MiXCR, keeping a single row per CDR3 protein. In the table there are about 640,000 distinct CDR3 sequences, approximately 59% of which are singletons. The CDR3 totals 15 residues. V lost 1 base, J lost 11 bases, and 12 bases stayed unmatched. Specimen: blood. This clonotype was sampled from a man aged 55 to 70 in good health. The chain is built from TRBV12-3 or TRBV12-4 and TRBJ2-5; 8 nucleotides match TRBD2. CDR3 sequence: CASSLDRGGYNEQYF. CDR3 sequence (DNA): TGTGCCAGCAGTTTAGACCGGGGGGGCTACAATGAGCAGTACTTC.